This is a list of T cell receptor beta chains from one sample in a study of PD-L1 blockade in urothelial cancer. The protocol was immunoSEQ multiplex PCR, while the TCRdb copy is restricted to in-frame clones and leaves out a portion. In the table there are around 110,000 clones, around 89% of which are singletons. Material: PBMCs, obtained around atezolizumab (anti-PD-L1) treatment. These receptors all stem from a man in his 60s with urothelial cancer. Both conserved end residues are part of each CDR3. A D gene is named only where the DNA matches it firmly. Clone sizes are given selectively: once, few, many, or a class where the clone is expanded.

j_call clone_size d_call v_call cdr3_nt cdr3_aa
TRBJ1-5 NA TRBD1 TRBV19 TGTGCCAGTAGTATCTTTAGACAGGGGAGTCAGCCCCAGCATTTT CASSIFRQGSQPQHF
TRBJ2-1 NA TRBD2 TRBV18 TGTGCCAGCTCATACCCTAGCGGGAGGGCCGTGGAGCAGTTCTTC CASSYPSGRAVEQFF
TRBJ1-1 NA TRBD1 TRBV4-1 TGCGCCAGCAGCCCATTTGGGCAGGGGGTGAACACTGAAGCTTTCTTT CASSPFGQGVNTEAFF
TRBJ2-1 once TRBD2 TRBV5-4 TGTGCCAGCAGCTTGGTATTAGCGGGGTACAATGAGCAGTTCTTC CASSLVLAGYNEQFF
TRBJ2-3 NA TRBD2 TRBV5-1 TGCGCCAGCAGCCCCGGGAGGGTTGGCACAGATACGCAGTATTTT CASSPGRVGTDTQYF
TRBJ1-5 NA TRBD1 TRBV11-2 TGTGCCAGCAGCACTGGACAGGGAAATCAGCCCCAGCATTTT CASSTGQGNQPQHF
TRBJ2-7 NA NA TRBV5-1 TGCGCCAGCAGCTCAAACTCCTACGAGCAGTACTTC CASSSNSYEQYF
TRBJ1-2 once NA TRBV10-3 TGTGCCATCAGCGGAGACAGATCCATCTATGGCTACACCTTC CAISGDRSIYGYTF
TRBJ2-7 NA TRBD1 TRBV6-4 TGTGCCAGCAGTGACTCGATGGGGACAGGGGAATCCTACGAGCAGTACTTC CASSDSMGTGESYEQYF
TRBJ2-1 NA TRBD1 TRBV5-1 TGCGCCAGCAGCTGGGGACAGGGGTTGACTGAGCAGTTCTTC CASSWGQGLTEQFF
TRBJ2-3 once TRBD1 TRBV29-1 TGCAGCGTTGAAGCTGTAGGACAGGGGCATATAGATACGCAGTATTTT CSVEAVGQGHIDTQYF
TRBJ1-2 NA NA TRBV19 TGTGCCAGTAGCGACCGAGCGGGGGTCTCAGGCTACACCTTC CASSDRAGVSGYTF
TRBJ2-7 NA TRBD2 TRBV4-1 TGCGCCAGCAGCCCCCGCCTAGCGGGGGTCTACGAGCAGTACTTC CASSPRLAGVYEQYF
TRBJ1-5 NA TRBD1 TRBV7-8 TGTGCCAGCAGCCCTAGTCCAGGACAGGGGGCTTCTTTAAGTCAGCCCCAGCATTTT CASSPSPGQGASLSQPQHF
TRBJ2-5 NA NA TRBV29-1 TGCAGCGTTGAGGGGTATATGGGGCAACCAGAGACCCAGTACTTC CSVEGYMGQPETQYF
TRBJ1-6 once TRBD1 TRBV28 TGTGCCAGCAGCTCTGACAGGGGCTATAATTCACCCCTCCACTTT CASSSDRGYNSPLHF